This T cell receptor beta chain was retrieved from a study of sequential checkpoint blockade in melanoma. The CDR3 has 15 amino acids. Trimming removed 6 bases from V and 8 bases from J; junction bases left unmatched: 10. Germline V CDR1 and CDR2: SGDLS, YYNGEE. Treatment defined: randomized to nivolumab then ipilimumab (arm A) or the reverse (arm B). DNA-damaging chemotherapy had not been given to any patient beforehand. This clone showed up just a few times. Using immunoSEQ multiplex PCR, the repertoire was profiled, and TCRdb retains in-frame clones only, with some absent. The sample records tens of thousands of clones, roughly a third being singletons.

The TCR comes from a human donor with melanoma. This sample comprised tumor tissue (inferred from file names), obtained from a patient given nivolumab and ipilimumab in sequence. This chain links TRBV9 with TRBJ2-1; the match to TRBD1 covers 11 bases. In DNA form, the CDR3 reads TGTGCCAGCAATCAGAGGGGACAGGGGGGCGATGAGCAGTTCTTC. Amino acids: CASNQRGQGGDEQFF.